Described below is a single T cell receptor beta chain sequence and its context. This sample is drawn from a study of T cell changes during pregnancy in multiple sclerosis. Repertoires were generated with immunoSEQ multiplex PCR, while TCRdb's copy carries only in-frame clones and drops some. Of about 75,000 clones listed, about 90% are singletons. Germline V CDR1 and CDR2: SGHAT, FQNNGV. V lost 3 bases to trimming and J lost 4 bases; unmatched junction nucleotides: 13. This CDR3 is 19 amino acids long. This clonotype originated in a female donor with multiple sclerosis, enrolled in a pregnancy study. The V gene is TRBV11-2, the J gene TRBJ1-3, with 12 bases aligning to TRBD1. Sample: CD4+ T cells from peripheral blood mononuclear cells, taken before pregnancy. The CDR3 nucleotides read TGTGCCAGCAGCTTCAGACCACCGGGACAGGGGGCGTTCGGAAACACCATATATTTT. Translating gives CASSFRPPGQGAFGNTIYF.